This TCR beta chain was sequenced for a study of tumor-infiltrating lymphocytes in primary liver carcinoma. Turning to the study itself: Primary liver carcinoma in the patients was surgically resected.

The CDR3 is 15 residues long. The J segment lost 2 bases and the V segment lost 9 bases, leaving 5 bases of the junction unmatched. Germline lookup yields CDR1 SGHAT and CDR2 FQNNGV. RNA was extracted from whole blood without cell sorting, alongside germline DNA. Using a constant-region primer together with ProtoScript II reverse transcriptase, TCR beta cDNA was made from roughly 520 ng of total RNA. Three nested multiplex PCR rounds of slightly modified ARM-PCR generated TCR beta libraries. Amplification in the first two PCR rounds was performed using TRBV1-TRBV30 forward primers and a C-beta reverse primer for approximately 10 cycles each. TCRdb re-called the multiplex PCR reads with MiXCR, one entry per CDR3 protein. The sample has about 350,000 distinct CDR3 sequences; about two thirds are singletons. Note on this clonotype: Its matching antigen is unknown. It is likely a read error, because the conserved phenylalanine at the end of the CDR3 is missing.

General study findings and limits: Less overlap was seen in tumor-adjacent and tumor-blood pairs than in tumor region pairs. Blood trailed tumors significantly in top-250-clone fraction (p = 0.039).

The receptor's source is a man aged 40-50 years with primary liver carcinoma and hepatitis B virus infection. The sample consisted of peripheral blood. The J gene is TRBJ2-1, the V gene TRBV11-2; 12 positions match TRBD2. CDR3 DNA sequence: TGTGCCAGTAGCCGGACTAGCGGGACCTACAATGAGCAGTTCCTC. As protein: CASSRTSGTYNEQFL.